This entry lists 24 T cell receptor beta chains sequenced from one sample in a study of T cell repertoires in ileal Crohn's disease. Some clones are missing from TCRdb's copy, which holds only in-frame ones; the method was immunoSEQ multiplex PCR. The repertoire includes around 15,000 clones, about 60% of them detected once, and roughly 6.2% sits in the top ten. Sequenced sample: ileal tissue. These receptors were obtained from an adult with Crohn's disease.

The table lists this clone with a few counts. The V gene is TRBV4-3, the J gene TRBJ2-3; 7 bases match TRBD1. Germline V gives CDR1 LGHNA, CDR2 YSLEER. The CDR3 consists of 18 residues. The ends lost 1 base at V and 2 bases at J; junction bases unmatched: 12. The chain's CDR3 is CASSQAGQEHYSTDTQYF. CDR3 in DNA: TGCGCCAGCAGCCAAGCTGGACAGGAACATTATTCCACAGATACGCAGTATTTT.

The V gene is TRBV28, the J gene TRBJ1-2; tentative D call: TRBD1 (5 bases). Trimming removed 5 bases at V and 4 bases at J, with 8 bases between. The CDR3 totals 12 residues. The germline gives CDR1 MDHEN, CDR2 SYDVKM. The DNA for the CDR3 is TGTGCCAGCAGTACAGGTGCCTATGGCTACACCTTC. It translates to CASSTGAYGYTF.

The genes are TRBV25-1 and TRBJ2-7, with 7 bases matching TRBD2. Germline CDR1 is MGHDK and CDR2 is SYGVNS. With 3 bases clipped from V and 3 bases from J, the junction kept 2 bases outside the gene matches. The CDR3 covers 13 residues. In DNA form, the CDR3 reads TGTGCCAGCAGTGACTCTAGCGGCTACGAGCAGTACTTC. This gives the protein CASSDSSGYEQYF.

V gene TRBV11-2 combines with J gene TRBJ2-7; 12 bases map to TRBD2. The germline V gene has CDR1 SGHAT and CDR2 FQNNGV. The CDR3 is 16 amino acids. V dropped 5 bases and J dropped 6; count of bases not matched to a gene: 11. DNA for the CDR3: TGTGCCAGCAGCCTTACCAGTCCGGGACTAGCGGGCGAGCAGTACTTC. Amino acids: CASSLTSPGLAGEQYF.

This clone was detected only a few times. The genes are TRBV2 and TRBJ2-1, with 13 bases fitting TRBD2. The CDR3 totals 13 residues. CDR1 is SNHLY and CDR2 is FYNNEI in the germline V gene. The V segment lost 8 bases and the J segment 10 bases; nucleotides outside the gene matches: 5. The CDR3 sequence: CASLRTSGREQFF. In nucleotides, the CDR3 is TGTGCCAGCCTCCGGACTAGCGGGAGAGAGCAGTTCTTC.

The chain links TRBV25-1 to TRBJ2-7; D gene uncertain. The CDR3 has 11 amino acids. CDR1 MGHDK and CDR2 SYGVNS come from the germline V gene. V lost 4 bases, J lost 3 bases, and 4 bases lay in between. For the CDR3, the DNA is TGTGCCAGCAGTGTCCTCTACGAGCAGTACTTC. Amino acid sequence: CASSVLYEQYF.

The chain uses TRBV27 and TRBJ2-7; no clear D. V lost 0 bases to trimming and J lost 4 bases, with 13 bases between them. CDR1 and CDR2 (germline): MNHEY, SMNVEV (reference sequence). The CDR3 consists of 15 residues. The CDR3 spells CASSLSAVASYEQYF. In DNA form, the CDR3 reads TGTGCCAGCAGTTTATCGGCGGTCGCATCGTACGAGCAGTACTTC.

The CDR3 coding sequence is TGTGCCAGTAGCCCGTACTCCGGACAGGGGACAGCTTTCTTT. Protein: CASSPYSGQGTAFF. The chain has TRBV19 and TRBJ1-1; 9 bases fit TRBD1. The CDR3 runs to 14 residues. Germline CDR1 is LNHDA and CDR2 is SQIVND (reference sequence). V trimming: 6 bases; J trimming: 10 bases; junction bases outside the gene matches: 12.

This clone has more than one count but fewer than ten. The CDR3 DNA follows: TGCGCCAGCAGCCCTGGGACTTCGGTGGGAGATACGCAGTATTTT. Protein product: CASSPGTSVGDTQYF. This chain joins TRBV4-1 and TRBJ2-3; tentatively, D is TRBD2 (6 bases). Trimming took 4 bases from V and 5 from J, leaving 16 bases between them. From germline, CDR1 is MGHRA and CDR2 YSYEKL. This CDR3 is built from 15 residues.

The V and J genes are TRBV27 and TRBJ2-7; tentative D call: TRBD1 (7 bases). Germline CDR1 and CDR2: MNHEY and SMNVEV (reference sequence). Trimming cost V 3 bases and J 5 bases, with 17 bases left between them. CDR3 length: 15 residues. CDR3 nucleotides: TGTGCCAGCAGTTTGAGTCAGGGGGGACACAACGAGCAGTACTTC. Protein product: CASSLSQGGHNEQYF.

V usage is TRBV6-5 and J usage is TRBJ2-6; D possibly corresponds to TRBD1 (6 bases). The CDR3 runs 15 residues. Germline values: CDR1 MNHEY, CDR2 SVGAGI. V gave up 5 bases and J gave up 3 bases, with 11 bases separating them. The CDR3 bases are TGTGCCAGCAGTGTACAGGGTGATGGGGCCAACGTCCTGACTTTC. This sequence encodes CASSVQGDGANVLTF.

The chain links TRBV6-1 to TRBJ2-7, with D uncertain. Trimming shortened V by 8 bases and J by 2 bases, and 7 bases separated the two germline ends. The CDR3 is 11 amino acids. Germline CDR1 reads MNHNS; CDR2 reads SASEGT. In nucleotides, the CDR3 is TGTGCCAGCCACTTTCCCTACGAGCAGTACTTC. Translation gives CASHFPYEQYF.

This clone was seen just once. The chain uses TRBV6-5 and TRBJ2-1, with 11 bases aligning to TRBD1. CDR1 and CDR2 (germline): MNHEY, SVGAGI. V lost 7 bases and J lost 7; bases outside the gene matches: 9. The CDR3 length is 15 residues. CDR3 bases: TGTGCCAGCAAAAGGACAGGGGGCGCGGGGAATGAGCAGTTCTTC. It is translated as CASKRTGGAGNEQFF.

The chain combines TRBV6-1 with TRBJ1-1; D may be TRBD1 (5 bases). The ends were cut back, 6 bases at V and 1 base at J, with 9 bases in the middle. Germline-derived CDR1 and CDR2 are MNHNS and SASEGT. There are 13 residues in the CDR3. Written as DNA, the CDR3 is TGTGCCAGCAGCCTCGGACAGAACACTGAAGCTTTCTTT. It is translated as CASSLGQNTEAFF.

The rearrangement joins TRBV5-5 to TRBJ2-2; D remains unclear. CDR3 length: 14 residues. CDR1 is SGHKS, CDR2 YYEKEE, per germline (reference sequence). V was pared by 0 bases and J by 7 bases, with 10 bases between. The DNA for the CDR3 is TGTGCCAGCAGCTTGGCACAGACCTACGGGGAGCTGTTTTTT. It encodes CASSLAQTYGELFF.

This chain links TRBV5-4 with TRBJ2-5; TRBD2 agrees at 7 bases. The junction had 12 bases not matched to a gene; V was cut back by 3 bases and J by 1 base. CDR3 size: 17 residues. Per germline, CDR1 SGHNT and CDR2 YYREEE (reference sequence). CDR3 DNA: TGTGCCAGCAGCTACTCTGGGGGGGGGTATTCCCAAGAGACCCAGTACTTC. Protein sequence: CASSYSGGGYSQETQYF.

The CDR3 sequence: CASSYSGLADYEQYF. The CDR3 nucleotides read TGTGCCAGCAGTTACTCCGGACTAGCGGACTACGAGCAGTACTTC. The V call is TRBV6-6, the J call TRBJ2-7; the match to TRBD2 covers 10 bases. CDR1 MNHNY and CDR2 SVGAGI come from the germline V gene (reference sequence). The J segment lost 3 bases and the V segment lost 0 bases, leaving 2 bases of the junction unmatched. The CDR3 sequence is 15 residues long.

The V gene is TRBV19, the J gene TRBJ1-2; 7 nucleotides match TRBD1. The junction had 5 bases not matched to a gene; V was cut back by 3 bases and J by 4 bases. This CDR3 has 14 residues. Per germline, CDR1 LNHDA and CDR2 SQIVND (reference sequence). The CDR3 sequence: CASSMRGRSYGYTF. CDR3 sequence (DNA): TGTGCCAGTAGTATGAGGGGGCGCAGCTATGGCTACACCTTC.

There are a few counts of this clone. The chain uses TRBV7-2 and TRBJ2-1, with TRBD1 matching 8 bases. The CDR3 is 19 residues long. Germline loops: CDR1 SGHTA, CDR2 FQGNSA. Trimming cost V 1 base and J 4 bases; bases outside gene matches: 15. The CDR3 bases are TGTGCCAGCAGCTTAGTGGCTTTGGGGAACAGGGGGGTATACAATGAGCAGTTCTTC. Translation: CASSLVALGNRGVYNEQFF.

On this clone itself: This sample includes further DNA sequences coding for the same CDR3. The CDR3 protein is CASSYEAGSEQYF. CDR3 sequence (DNA): TGTGCCAGCAGTTATGAAGCCGGTTCCGAGCAGTACTTC. The rearrangement joins TRBV6-5 to TRBJ2-7, with D unclear. The CDR3 consists of 13 residues. V lost 3 bases, J lost 6 bases, and 12 bases lay in between. Germline CDR1 and CDR2: MNHEY and SVGAGI.

Sample share makes this clone medium-sized. The chain carries TRBV27 and TRBJ2-7, with 9 bases that match TRBD2. The length of the CDR3 is 13 residues. J was trimmed by 8 bases and V by 8 bases; bases with no gene match: 10. Germline CDR1 is MNHEY and CDR2 is SMNVEV (reference sequence). The CDR3 loop is CASAPGLALKQYF. The DNA of the CDR3 is TGTGCCAGCGCCCCGGGACTAGCTCTTAAGCAGTACTTC.

This clone has more than one count but fewer than ten. The chain couples TRBV7-9 to TRBJ1-5; the match to TRBD1 covers 10 bases. Per germline, CDR1 SEHNR and CDR2 FQNEAQ (reference sequence). V trimming: 5 bases; J trimming: 6 bases; junction bases outside the gene matches: 4. This CDR3 has 14 residues. The CDR3 here is CASSLDRGLQPQHF. For the CDR3, the DNA is TGTGCCAGCAGCCTTGACAGGGGGCTTCAGCCCCAGCATTTT. The variable domain in full, completed from reference TRBV7-9 and TRBJ1-5, reads DTGVSQNPRHKITKRGQNVTFRCDPISEHNRLYWYRQTLGQGPEFLTYFQNEAQLEKSRLLSDRFSAERPKGSFSTLEIQRTEQGDSAMYLCASSLDRGLQPQHFGDGTRLSIL.

J is TRBJ2-7 and V is TRBV7-2; D call uncertain. Deletions cut 4 bases from V and 4 bases from J, with 8 bases between. Germline assignment: CDR1 SGHTA and CDR2 FQGNSA. The CDR3 covers 12 residues. The CDR3 loop reads CASSSPPYEQYF. The DNA of the CDR3 is TGTGCCAGCAGCTCTCCTCCTTACGAGCAGTACTTC. Filled out from reference TRBV7-2 and TRBJ2-7, the complete variable domain reads GAGVSQSPSNKVTEKGKDVELRCDPISGHTALYWYRQSLGQGLEFLIYFQGNSAPDKSGLPSDRFSAERTGGSVSTLTIQRTQQEDSAVYLCASSSPPYEQYFGPGTRLTVT.

The V gene is TRBV6-1, the J gene TRBJ2-7, with 7 bases fitting TRBD1. Germline trimming cut 6 bases from V and 2 bases from J; bases unmatched to any gene: 7. The germline V gene has CDR1 MNHNS and CDR2 SASEGT. This CDR3 region has 14 residues. In DNA form, the CDR3 reads TGTGCCAGCAGCACCACCGGGACAGCCTACGAGCAGTACTTC. Residues: CASSTTGTAYEQYF.